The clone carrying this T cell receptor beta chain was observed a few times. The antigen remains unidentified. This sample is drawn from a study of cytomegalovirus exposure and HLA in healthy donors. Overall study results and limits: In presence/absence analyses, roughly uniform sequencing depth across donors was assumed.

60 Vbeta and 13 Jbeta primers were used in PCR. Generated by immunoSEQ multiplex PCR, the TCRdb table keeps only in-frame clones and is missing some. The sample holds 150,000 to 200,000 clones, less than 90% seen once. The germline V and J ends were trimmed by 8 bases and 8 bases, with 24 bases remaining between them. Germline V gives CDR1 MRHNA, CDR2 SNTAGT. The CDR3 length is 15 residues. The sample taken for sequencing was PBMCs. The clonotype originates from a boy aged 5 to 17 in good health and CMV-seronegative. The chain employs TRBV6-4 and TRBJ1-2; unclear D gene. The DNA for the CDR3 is TGTGCCAGCCCGAGTCTGGCACCCGAGGTTTGCGGCTACACCTTC. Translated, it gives CASPSLAPEVCGYTF.